A selection of T cell receptor beta chains follows, all from one sample in a study of OX40 agonist ivuxolimab in advanced cancers. Assay: immunoSEQ multiplex PCR; the TCRdb copy retains only in-frame clones and omits some. The table lists about 67,000 clones, 85% to 95% of them singletons, with roughly an eighth in the top ten. Material: CD4+ or CD8+ T cells sorted from blood, obtained in a trial of the OX40 agonist ivuxolimab. The source of these receptors is an adult with an advanced solid tumor such as melanoma, head and neck, liver or kidney cancer. CDR3s include the opening cysteine and the closing phenylalanine or tryptophan. Fields, in order: J gene, clone size, D gene, V gene, CDR3 length, CDR3 DNA, CDR3 protein. A D gene is named only where the DNA matches it firmly. A row's size may be missing; if present it is once, few, many or a size class.

J: TRBJ2-7; size: -; D: TRBD1; V: TRBV29-1; length: 19; DNA: TGCAGCGTTGAAGACGGCCGGATAAAACAGGGGGGCTGGTCCTACGAGCAGTACTTC; CDR3: CSVEDGRIKQGGWSYEQYF
J: TRBJ1-4; size: -; D: TRBD1; V: TRBV27; length: 17; DNA: TGTGCCAGCACCATAAGCGGTCAGGGGGTGACTAATGAAAAACTGTTTTTT; CDR3: CASTISGQGVTNEKLFF
J: TRBJ1-5; size: -; D: -; V: TRBV28; length: 14; DNA: TGTGCCAGCAGTTTACAGGGGAACGATCAGCCCCAGCATTTT; CDR3: CASSLQGNDQPQHF
J: TRBJ2-1; size: -; D: -; V: TRBV7-7; length: 15; DNA: TGTGCCAGCAGCTGGACCCTATGCTCCTACAATGAGCAGTTCTTC; CDR3: CASSWTLCSYNEQFF
J: TRBJ2-7; size: medium-sized; D: -; V: TRBV18; length: 12; DNA: TGTGCCAGCTTGGGACCGACCTACGAGCAGTACTTC; CDR3: CASLGPTYEQYF
J: TRBJ2-4; size: few; D: -; V: TRBV27; length: 16; DNA: TGTGCCAGCAGTTTATCGCCCAATAGCGTCAAAAACATTCAGTACTTC; CDR3: CASSLSPNSVKNIQYF
J: TRBJ2-3; size: -; D: -; V: TRBV6-6; length: 16; DNA: TGTGCCAGCAGTTACGGTCTGCGGGCTAGCACAGATACGCAGTATTTT; CDR3: CASSYGLRASTDTQYF
J: TRBJ2-1; size: -; D: TRBD2; V: TRBV5-3; length: 17; DNA: TGTGCCAGAAGCCCGGGGGACCAGCGGGAGCCCTACAATGAGCAGTTCTTC; CDR3: CARSPGDQREPYNEQFF
J: TRBJ2-7; size: -; D: -; V: TRBV11-2; length: 13; DNA: TGTGCCAGCAGCTTAGGGGACTCCTACGAGCAGTACTTC; CDR3: CASSLGDSYEQYF
J: TRBJ1-4; size: -; D: -; V: TRBV9; length: 15; DNA: TGTGCCAGCAGCGTAGGTAGGGAAACTAATGAAAAACTGTTTTTT; CDR3: CASSVGRETNEKLFF
J: TRBJ2-7; size: once; D: -; V: TRBV5-6; length: 16; DNA: TGTGCCAGCAGCTTGGCCATCCCGACTAGCTCCTACGAGCAGTACTTC; CDR3: CASSLAIPTSSYEQYF